The source of this TCR beta chain is a study of blood T cell repertoires in COVID-19. The CDR3 has 18 residues. Germline CDR1 and CDR2: SGHVS and FQNEAQ. V gave up 1 base and J gave up 0 bases; unmatched junction bases: 9. TCRdb's copy holds only in-frame clones and misses some; the assay was immunoSEQ multiplex PCR. The repertoire holds about 300,000 clones, with 70% to 90% as singletons. The table lists this clone with a count of one. The gene calls are TRBV7-8 and TRBJ1-1; TRBD1 matches 9 bases. Sequencing input: PBMCs or T cells enriched from blood (not recorded which). This receptor was obtained from a man aged 30-40 years who had recovered from COVID-19. In DNA form, the CDR3 reads TGTGCCAGCAGCTTAGTGGGGACAGGGCCTTTCATGAACACTGAAGCTTTCTTT. It is translated as CASSLVGTGPFMNTEAFF.